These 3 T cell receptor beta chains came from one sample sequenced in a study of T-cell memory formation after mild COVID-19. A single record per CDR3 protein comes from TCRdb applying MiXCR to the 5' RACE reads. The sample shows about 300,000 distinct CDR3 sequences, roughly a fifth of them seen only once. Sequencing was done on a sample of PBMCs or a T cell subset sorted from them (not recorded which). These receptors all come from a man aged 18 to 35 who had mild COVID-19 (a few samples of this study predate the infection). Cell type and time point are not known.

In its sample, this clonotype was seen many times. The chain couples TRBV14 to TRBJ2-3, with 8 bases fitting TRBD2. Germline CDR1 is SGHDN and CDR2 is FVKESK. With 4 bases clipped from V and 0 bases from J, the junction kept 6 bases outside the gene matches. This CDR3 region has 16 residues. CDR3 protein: CASSPYSGASTDTQYF. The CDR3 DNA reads TGTGCCAGCAGCCCCTATAGCGGGGCTAGCACAGATACGCAGTATTTT.

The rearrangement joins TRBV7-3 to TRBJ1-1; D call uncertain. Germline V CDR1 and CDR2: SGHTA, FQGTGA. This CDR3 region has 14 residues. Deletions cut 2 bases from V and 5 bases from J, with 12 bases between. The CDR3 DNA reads TGTGCCAGCAGCTTATCGAGTGTGGGGACTGAAGCTTTCTTT. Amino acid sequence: CASSLSSVGTEAFF.

CDR3 coding DNA: TGTGCCACCAGCAGAGAGGTGGCCGGGGAGCTGTTTTTT. It translates to CATSREVAGELFF. The J gene is TRBJ2-2, the V gene TRBV15; D not resolved. This CDR3 spans 13 amino acids. Germline CDR1 and CDR2: LNHNV and YYDKDF (reference sequence). The V end lost 0 bases, the J end lost 6 bases, and 5 bases lay between the germline ends.